The 21 T cell receptor beta chains presented below share a single source sample, sequenced in a study of T cell changes during pregnancy in multiple sclerosis. Using immunoSEQ multiplex PCR, the repertoire was profiled, and TCRdb retains in-frame clones only, with some absent. The table shows about 60,000 clones, with 91% occurring only once. The sequencing used peripheral blood, collected before pregnancy. These receptors originate from a female donor with multiple sclerosis, enrolled in a pregnancy study.

This chain joins TRBV6-6 and TRBJ1-2; D ambiguous. The V and J ends lost 5 bases and 1 base respectively, with 11 bases between them. Germline V lookup: CDR1 MNHNY, CDR2 SVGAGI (reference sequence). The CDR3 loop spans 14 amino acids. Written as DNA, the CDR3 is TGTGCCAGCAGTCCCGTGCAGTTTAACTATGGCTACACCTTC. Protein sequence: CASSPVQFNYGYTF.

The chain combines TRBV27 with TRBJ2-3; TRBD2 matches at 9 bases. The CDR3 is 14 residues long. The germline gives CDR1 MNHEY, CDR2 SMNVEV (reference sequence). Trimming took 8 bases from V and 3 from J; bases not matched to a gene: 6. The DNA of the CDR3 is TGTGCCAGCGCGGGGGGGCCCCGGACAGATACGCAGTATTTT. Translating it yields CASAGGPRTDTQYF.

V usage is TRBV7-8 and J usage is TRBJ1-6; the D is unclear. The CDR3 sequence is 12 residues long. Trimming left V 3 bases short and J 8 bases short, with 5 bases between. CDR1 and CDR2 (germline): SGHVS, FQNEAQ. The CDR3 DNA reads TGTGCCAGCAGCTTTTCAGATTCACCCCTCCACTTT. Translated: CASSFSDSPLHF.

The rearrangement uses TRBV6-5 and TRBJ2-7; 10 nucleotides agree with TRBD1. CDR1 MNHEY and CDR2 SVGAGI come from the germline V gene. This CDR3 region has 14 residues. The J segment lost 3 bases and the V segment lost 6 bases, leaving 5 bases of the junction unmatched. CDR3 DNA sequence: TGTGCCAGCAGCTATCGGGACAGGGGCTACGAGCAGTACTTC. It yields the protein CASSYRDRGYEQYF.

This clone was seen just once. The chain couples TRBV18 to TRBJ2-1, with 9 bases matching TRBD2. V gave up 5 bases and J gave up 7 bases; unmatched junction bases: 6. The CDR3 is 14 residues long. The germline V gene has CDR1 KGHSH and CDR2 LQKENI. The CDR3 spells CASSSLAGLNEQFF. The CDR3 nucleotides read TGTGCCAGCTCATCCCTAGCGGGGTTAAATGAGCAGTTCTTC.

The chain employs TRBV7-3 and TRBJ2-3, with 15 bases aligning to TRBD2. This CDR3 spans 18 amino acids. Germline CDR1 and CDR2: SGHTA and FQGTGA. The V gene end was trimmed by 2 bases and the J gene end by 0 bases; junction bases not matched to a gene: 3. CDR3 nucleotides: TGTGCCAGCAGCTTAGGACTAGCGGGGGGGTTTAGCACAGATACGCAGTATTTT. It specifies CASSLGLAGGFSTDTQYF.

This chain links TRBV10-2 with TRBJ1-1; D not certain. The CDR3 is 10 residues long. Trimming shortened V by 4 bases and J by 11 bases, and 8 bases separated the two germline ends. Germline V gene lookup returns CDR1 WSHSY and CDR2 SAAADI. CDR3 DNA: TGCGCCAGCAGTGGCACCAGGGCTTTCTTT. The encoded protein is CASSGTRAFF.

This rearrangement joins TRBV7-2 to TRBJ1-1; TRBD1 matches 7 bases. V was clipped by 5 bases and J by 4 bases; unmatched bases: 4. The length of the CDR3 is 13 residues. CDR1 and CDR2 (germline): SGHTA, FQGNSA. This CDR3 is CASSGHRGTEAFF. The CDR3 DNA follows: TGTGCCAGCAGCGGTCACAGGGGCACTGAAGCTTTCTTT.

The genes are TRBV2 and TRBJ2-5, with 12 bases lining up with TRBD1. Germline V gene lookup returns CDR1 SNHLY and CDR2 FYNNEI. The CDR3 extends over 16 amino acids. The trim removed 8 bases at V and 0 bases at J, leaving 7 bases unmatched. The DNA for the CDR3 is TGTGCCAGCGGGACAGGGGGCGAAGGAGACCAAGAGACCCAGTACTTC. Its translation: CASGTGGEGDQETQYF.

This chain joins TRBV4-2 and TRBJ2-7; TRBD1 aligns across 7 bases. CDR1 is LGHNA and CDR2 is YNFKEQ in the germline V gene. The CDR3 runs to 15 residues. Trimming at V came to 1 base and at J to 5 bases, leaving 8 bases not matched to a gene. The CDR3 DNA reads TGTGCCAGCAGCCAAGGTAGACAGGGTTTACACGAGCAGTACTTC. It specifies CASSQGRQGLHEQYF.

This sequence joins TRBV27 and TRBJ2-1; TRBD2 aligns across 14 bases. CDR3 length equals 17 residues. The germline gives CDR1 MNHEY, CDR2 SMNVEV (reference sequence). J lost 5 bases, V lost 5 bases, and 8 bases had no gene match. The CDR3 region is CASSQPQGLAGDNEQFF. CDR3 in DNA: TGTGCCAGCAGTCAACCGCAGGGACTAGCGGGGGACAATGAGCAGTTCTTC.

V usage is TRBV7-8 and J usage is TRBJ2-3, with 8 bases matching TRBD2. The length of the CDR3 is 16 residues. V lost 5 bases, J lost 3 bases, and 10 bases stayed unmatched. Germline loops: CDR1 SGHVS, CDR2 FQNEAQ. The CDR3 sequence is CASSPYSGVGTDTQYF. In DNA form, the CDR3 reads TGTGCCAGCAGCCCTTATAGCGGGGTGGGGACAGATACGCAGTATTTT.

This CDR3 reads CASSDGLYQTYEQYF. CDR3 DNA: TGTGCCAGCAGTGATGGGCTCTATCAAACCTACGAGCAGTACTTC. The rearrangement links TRBV2 to TRBJ2-7; D gene unclear. Germline V lookup: CDR1 SNHLY, CDR2 FYNNEI. This CDR3 has 15 residues. Trimming left V 3 bases short and J 2 bases short, with 14 bases between.

The chain is built from TRBV11-2 and TRBJ2-1; no reliable D call. Trimming removed 0 bases at V and 3 bases at J, with 18 bases between. There are 18 residues in the CDR3. Germline CDR1 is SGHAT and CDR2 is FQNNGV. Written as DNA, the CDR3 is TGTGCCAGCAGCTTAGATCTAATCGCCGCGAGATACTACAATGAGCAGTTCTTC. It is translated as CASSLDLIAARYYNEQFF.

This clone has more than one count but fewer than ten. The chain carries TRBV19 and TRBJ1-1; D uncertain. With 1 base removed from V and 8 bases from J, the gap between germline ends came to 8 bases. The CDR3 spans 12 residues. Germline loops: CDR1 LNHDA, CDR2 SQIVND (reference sequence). The CDR3 sequence: CASSIAEQEAFF. CDR3 DNA sequence: TGTGCCAGTAGTATAGCGGAACAGGAAGCTTTCTTT.

The chain uses TRBV19 and TRBJ1-5; 7 positions agree with TRBD1. Trimming cost V 5 bases and J 2 bases; bases outside gene matches: 6. The CDR3 loop spans 15 amino acids. CDR1 and CDR2 (germline): LNHDA, SQIVND (reference sequence). CDR3 residues: CASSSQGTGNQPQHF. Here the CDR3 DNA reads TGTGCCAGTAGTTCACAGGGGACGGGCAATCAGCCCCAGCATTTT.

The chain uses TRBV12-5 and TRBJ2-1, with TRBD2 matching 12 bases. J lost 5 bases, V lost 5 bases, and 10 bases had no gene match. Germline V gene sequence: CDR1 LGHNT, CDR2 FRNRAP. The CDR3 extends over 17 amino acids. CDR3 residues: CASGLKRLAGAHNEQFF. The CDR3 bases are TGTGCTAGTGGTCTCAAACGACTAGCGGGGGCTCACAATGAGCAGTTCTTC.

The genes are TRBV18 and TRBJ2-1; D unresolved. The CDR3 has 16 residues. Trimming stripped 2 bases from V and 9 bases from J, with 20 bases between. Germline CDR1 is KGHSH and CDR2 is LQKENI. The CDR3 DNA follows: TGTGCCAGCTCACCAGAGCAGACGCCTGACTTGGGTGAGCAGTTCTTC. Protein: CASSPEQTPDLGEQFF.

This clone came up a few times. The rearrangement uses TRBV20-1 and TRBJ1-1, with no clear D. Germline loops: CDR1 DFQATT, CDR2 SNEGSKA (reference sequence). The CDR3 is 11 amino acids. Trimming took off 2 bases at V and 6 bases at J, with 7 bases between the two ends. This chain's CDR3 is CSARSPAEAFF. CDR3 sequence (DNA): TGCAGTGCTAGATCGCCAGCTGAAGCTTTCTTT.

The rearrangement links TRBV18 to TRBJ2-1; D unclear. The germline CDR1 and CDR2 sequences are KGHSH and LQKENI. V was shortened by 0 bases and J by 0 bases, with 9 bases between the two germline ends. The CDR3 length is 16 residues. CDR3 region: CASSPPLLSSYNEQFF. The CDR3, as DNA: TGTGCCAGCTCACCACCGTTGCTAAGCTCCTACAATGAGCAGTTCTTC.

This chain links TRBV6-6 with TRBJ1-2; D may be TRBD1 (6 bases). Germline V gene sequence: CDR1 MNHNY, CDR2 SVGAGI (reference sequence). This CDR3 comprises 12 residues. Trimming removed 7 bases at V and 2 bases at J, with 8 bases between. CDR3 sequence (DNA): TGTGCCAGCACCACAGGGAACTATGGCTACACCTTC. Its protein is CASTTGNYGYTF.